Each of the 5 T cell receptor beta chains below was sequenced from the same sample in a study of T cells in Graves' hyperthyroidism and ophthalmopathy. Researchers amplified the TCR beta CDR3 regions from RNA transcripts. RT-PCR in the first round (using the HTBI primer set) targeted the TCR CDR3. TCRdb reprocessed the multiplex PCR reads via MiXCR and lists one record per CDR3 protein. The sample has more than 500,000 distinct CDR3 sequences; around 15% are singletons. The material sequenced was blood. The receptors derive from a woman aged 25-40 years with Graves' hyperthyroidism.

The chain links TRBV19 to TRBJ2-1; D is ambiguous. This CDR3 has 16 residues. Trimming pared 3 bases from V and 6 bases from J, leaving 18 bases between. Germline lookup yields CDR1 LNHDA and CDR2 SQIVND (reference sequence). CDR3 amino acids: CASSISFRVALNEQFF. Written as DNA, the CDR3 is TGTGCCAGTAGTATTAGTTTTAGGGTTGCCCTCAATGAGCAGTTCTTC.

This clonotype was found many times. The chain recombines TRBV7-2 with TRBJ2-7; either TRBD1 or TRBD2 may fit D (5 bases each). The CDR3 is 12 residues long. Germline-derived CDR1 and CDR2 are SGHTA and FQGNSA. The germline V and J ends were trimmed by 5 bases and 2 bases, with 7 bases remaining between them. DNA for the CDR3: TGTGCCAGCAGCAGGGACGCCTACGAGCAGTACTTC. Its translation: CASSRDAYEQYF.

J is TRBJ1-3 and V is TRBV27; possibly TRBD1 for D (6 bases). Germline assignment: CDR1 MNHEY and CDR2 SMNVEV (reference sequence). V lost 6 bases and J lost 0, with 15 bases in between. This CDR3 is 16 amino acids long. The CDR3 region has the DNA TGTGCCAGCAGCAAGACGAGGACAGACTCTGGAAACACCATATATTTT. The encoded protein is CASSKTRTDSGNTIYF.

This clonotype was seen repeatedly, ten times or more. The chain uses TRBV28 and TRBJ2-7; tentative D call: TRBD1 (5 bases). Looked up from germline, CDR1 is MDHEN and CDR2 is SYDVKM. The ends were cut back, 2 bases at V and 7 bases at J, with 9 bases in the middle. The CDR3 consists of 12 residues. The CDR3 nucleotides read TGTGCCAGCAGTTTACAGGCAGGGGAGCAGTACTTC. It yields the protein CASSLQAGEQYF.

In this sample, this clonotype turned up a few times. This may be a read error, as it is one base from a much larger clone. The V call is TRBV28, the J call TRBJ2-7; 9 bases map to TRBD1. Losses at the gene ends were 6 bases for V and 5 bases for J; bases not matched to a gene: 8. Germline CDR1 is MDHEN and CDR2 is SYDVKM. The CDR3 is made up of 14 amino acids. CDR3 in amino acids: CASSFGQGIHEQYF. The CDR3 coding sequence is TGTGCCAGCAGCTTTGGACAGGGGATCCACGAGCAGTACTTC.